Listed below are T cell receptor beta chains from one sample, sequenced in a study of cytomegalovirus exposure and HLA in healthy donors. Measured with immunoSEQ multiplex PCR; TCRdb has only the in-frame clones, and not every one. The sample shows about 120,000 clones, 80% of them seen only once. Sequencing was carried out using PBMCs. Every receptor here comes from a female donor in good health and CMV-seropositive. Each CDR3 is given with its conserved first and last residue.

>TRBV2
CASSPGQGITGYTF
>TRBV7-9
CASEGQGHTEAFF
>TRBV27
CASSLGQSYNSPLHF
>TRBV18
CASSPGQHYGYTF
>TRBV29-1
CSVFASDRGWHGYTF
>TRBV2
CASSANQARFTYNSPLHF
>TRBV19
CASSIGQGYLYEQYF
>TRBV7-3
CASSSFGQGSGELFF
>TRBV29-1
CSVRQGNGYGYTF
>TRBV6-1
CASSRDTYYGYTF
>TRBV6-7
CASSYESVEDPDTQYF
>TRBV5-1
CASSPRGGAAVKLFF
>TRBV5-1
CASSSLAGSFYEQYF
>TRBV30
CAWSVGRPPLHF
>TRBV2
CASSDRVTDTQYF
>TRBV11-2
CASSSGWTGSGETQYF
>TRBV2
CATSVAKNIQYF
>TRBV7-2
CASTLLAGAYEQYF
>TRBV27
CASSLGGSGYTF
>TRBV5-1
CASSFTTGGQDGYTF
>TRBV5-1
CASSLEGGSVLRGYTF
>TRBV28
CASSPPSVPYNEQFF
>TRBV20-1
CSARQFYEQYF
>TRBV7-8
CASSLGTGGRYGYTF
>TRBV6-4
CASSYRGPGELFF
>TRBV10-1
CASSDQVDTDTQYF
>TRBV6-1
CASSEGAASQGAFF
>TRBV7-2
CASSLSGRGTPLHF
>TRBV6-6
CATSYQVDYTF
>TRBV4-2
CASSQVPGGSSYEQYF
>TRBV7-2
CASSSRDSHTEAFF
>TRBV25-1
CASSVPGQAYEQYF
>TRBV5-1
CASSPQGANNEQFF
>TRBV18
CASSPPSGRGTEAFF
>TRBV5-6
CASSGQVTDTQYF
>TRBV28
CASRAGQGGWDYGYTF
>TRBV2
CASSEAHQGGSETQYF
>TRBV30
CAWSGRGNQPQHF
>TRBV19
CASSIGGGVEQYF
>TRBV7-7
CASSLGDRGTGELFF
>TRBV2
CASSAGLKETQYF
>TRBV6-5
CASSYSLGAQQPQHF
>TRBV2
CASSAQPNTEAFF
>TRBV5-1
CASSLGVAVIKEQFF
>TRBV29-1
CSVVSTNTEAFF
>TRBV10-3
CATTGTENTEAFF
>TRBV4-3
CASSQLTAGGPLYGYTF
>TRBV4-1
CASSPTGRGTEAFF
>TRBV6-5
CASSSRGGSGETQYF
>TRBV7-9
CASSLAATKNIQYF
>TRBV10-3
CAISGQGGTEAFF
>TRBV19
CASSRGTGSYEQYF
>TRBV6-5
CASSYSGTSGGHEQFF
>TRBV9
CASSAQGGEFRGYTF
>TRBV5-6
CASSLNAGYTF
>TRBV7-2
CASSLGDRGSVSSPLHF
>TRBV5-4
CASSLGGTGWPYEQYF
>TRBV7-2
CASSLVEGSGSYTF
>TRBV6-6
CASSYFAGFQQYF